This T cell receptor beta chain was captured by sequencing in a study of T cells after yellow fever vaccination. Study-level results: Weaker, the secondary response peaked sooner, at day 5 versus 15. After the booster, approximately 96% of CD4 and about nine tenths of CD8 primary-response clones were re-detected.

The CDR3 is made up of 14 amino acids. V was shortened by 4 bases and J by 12 bases, with 20 bases between the two germline ends. Germline lookup yields CDR1 SGHRS and CDR2 YFSETQ. Template switching with 5'RACE generated the TCR cDNA and added a universal primer site and UMIs. TCRdb recomputed calls from the 5' RACE reads with MiXCR, one row per CDR3 protein. The table has 240,000 or so distinct CDR3 sequences, 6.9% seen once. Details on this clonotype: Antigen: not known.

The source was CD4+ T cells sorted from PBMCs, collected 15 days after the yellow fever booster vaccination. The chain is built from TRBV5-1 and TRBJ2-1, with TRBD2 as a possible D gene (5 bases). This receptor was identified in a man aged 25-45 years who received the YFV17D yellow fever vaccine. The DNA for the CDR3 is TGCGCCAGCAGCCCAATGTCCGGCATCAGCGGGCAGTTCTTC. It translates to CASSPMSGISGQFF.